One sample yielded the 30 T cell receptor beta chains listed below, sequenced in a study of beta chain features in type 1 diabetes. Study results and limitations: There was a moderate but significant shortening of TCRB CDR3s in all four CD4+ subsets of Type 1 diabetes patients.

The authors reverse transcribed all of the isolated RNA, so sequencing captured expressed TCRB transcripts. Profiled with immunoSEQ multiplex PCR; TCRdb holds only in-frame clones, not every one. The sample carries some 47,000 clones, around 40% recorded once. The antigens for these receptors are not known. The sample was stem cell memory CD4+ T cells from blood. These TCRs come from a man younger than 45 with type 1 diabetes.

In DNA, the CDR3 is TGTGCCAGCAGTCGGGAACGAAATCAGCCCCAGCATTTT. Its translation: CASSRERNQPQHF. This rearrangement joins TRBV6-1 to TRBJ1-5; D is ambiguous. CDR3 size: 13 residues. CDR1 is MNHNS, CDR2 SASEGT, per germline. V shed 5 bases and J shed 4 bases, with 9 bases lying between them.

The CDR3 loop reads CASSLLSEETQYF. The CDR3 DNA sequence: TGTGCCAGCAGTTTATTATCGGAAGAGACCCAGTACTTC. The rearrangement joins TRBV28 to TRBJ2-5; no reliable D call. CDR1 and CDR2 from the germline V gene are MDHEN and SYDVKM. V gave up 1 base and J gave up 3 bases, with 6 bases separating them. The CDR3 consists of 13 residues.

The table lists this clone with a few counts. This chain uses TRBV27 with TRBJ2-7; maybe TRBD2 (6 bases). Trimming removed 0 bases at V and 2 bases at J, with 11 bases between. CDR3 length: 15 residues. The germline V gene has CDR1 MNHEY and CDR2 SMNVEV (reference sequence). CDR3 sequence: CASSLSEGFTYEQYF. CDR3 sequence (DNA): TGTGCCAGCAGTTTATCGGAGGGCTTCACCTACGAGCAGTACTTC.

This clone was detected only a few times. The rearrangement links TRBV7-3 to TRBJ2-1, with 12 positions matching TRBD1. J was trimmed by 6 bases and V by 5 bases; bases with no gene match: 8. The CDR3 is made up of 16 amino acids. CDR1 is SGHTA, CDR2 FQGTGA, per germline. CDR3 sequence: CASSLRGQGAPNEQFF. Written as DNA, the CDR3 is TGTGCCAGCAGCCTAAGGGGACAGGGGGCACCCAATGAGCAGTTCTTC.

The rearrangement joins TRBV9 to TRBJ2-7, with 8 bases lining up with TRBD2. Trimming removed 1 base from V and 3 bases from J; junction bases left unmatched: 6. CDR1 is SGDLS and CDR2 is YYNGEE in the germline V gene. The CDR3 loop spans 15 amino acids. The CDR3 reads CASSVNGRAGYEQYF. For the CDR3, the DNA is TGTGCCAGCAGCGTAAACGGGAGGGCCGGCTACGAGCAGTACTTC.

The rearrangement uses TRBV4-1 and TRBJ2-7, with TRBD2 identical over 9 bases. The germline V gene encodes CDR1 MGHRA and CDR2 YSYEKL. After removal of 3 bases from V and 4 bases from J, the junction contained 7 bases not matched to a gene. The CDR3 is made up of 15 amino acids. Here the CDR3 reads CASSHTAGGVYEQYF. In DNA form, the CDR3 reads TGCGCCAGCAGCCACACAGCGGGAGGTGTGTACGAGCAGTACTTC.

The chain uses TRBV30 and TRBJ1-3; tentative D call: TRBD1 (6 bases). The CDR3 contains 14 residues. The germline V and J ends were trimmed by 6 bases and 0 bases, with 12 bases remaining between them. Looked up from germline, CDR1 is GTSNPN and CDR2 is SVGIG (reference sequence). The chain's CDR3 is CACSRQASGNTIYF. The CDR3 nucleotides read TGTGCCTGCAGCCGACAGGCCTCTGGAAACACCATATATTTT.

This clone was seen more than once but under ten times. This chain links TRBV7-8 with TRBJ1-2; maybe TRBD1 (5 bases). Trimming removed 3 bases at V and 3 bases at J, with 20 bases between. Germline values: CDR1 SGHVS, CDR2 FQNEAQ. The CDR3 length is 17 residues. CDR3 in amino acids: CASSLNTGGGSDYGYTF. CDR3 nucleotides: TGTGCCAGCAGCTTGAATACCGGGGGGGGGTCGGACTATGGCTACACCTTC.

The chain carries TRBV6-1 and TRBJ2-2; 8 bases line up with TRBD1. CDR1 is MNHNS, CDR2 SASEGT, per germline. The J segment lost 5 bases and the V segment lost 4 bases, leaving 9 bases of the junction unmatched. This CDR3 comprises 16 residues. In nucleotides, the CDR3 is TGTGCCAGCAGTGCTAACAGGGGGTATATTACCGGGGAGCTGTTTTTT. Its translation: CASSANRGYITGELFF.

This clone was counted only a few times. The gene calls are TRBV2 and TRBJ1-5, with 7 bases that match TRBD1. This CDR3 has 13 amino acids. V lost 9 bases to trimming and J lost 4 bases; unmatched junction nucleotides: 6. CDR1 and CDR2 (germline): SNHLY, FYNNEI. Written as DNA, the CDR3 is TGTGCCAGTGGGACAGATTGGAATCAGCCCCAGCATTTT. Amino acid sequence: CASGTDWNQPQHF.

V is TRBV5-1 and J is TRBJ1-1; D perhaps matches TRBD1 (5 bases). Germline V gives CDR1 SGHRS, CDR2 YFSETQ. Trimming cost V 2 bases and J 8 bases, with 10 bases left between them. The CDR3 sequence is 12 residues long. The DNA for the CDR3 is TGCGCCAGCAGCTTCCTAGACAGAGAAGCTTTCTTT. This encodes CASSFLDREAFF. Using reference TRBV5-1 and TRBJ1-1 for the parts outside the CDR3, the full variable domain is KAGVTQTPRYLIKTRGQQVTLSCSPISGHRSVSWYQQTPGQGLQFLFEYFSETQRNKGNFPGRFSGRQFSNSRSEMNVSTLELGDSALYLCASSFLDREAFFGQGTRLTVV.

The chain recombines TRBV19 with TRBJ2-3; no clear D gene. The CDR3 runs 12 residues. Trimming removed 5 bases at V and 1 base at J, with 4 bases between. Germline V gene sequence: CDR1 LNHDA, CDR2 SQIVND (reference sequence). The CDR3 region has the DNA TGTGCCAGTAGTCCTCGCACAGATACGCAGTATTTT. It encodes CASSPRTDTQYF.

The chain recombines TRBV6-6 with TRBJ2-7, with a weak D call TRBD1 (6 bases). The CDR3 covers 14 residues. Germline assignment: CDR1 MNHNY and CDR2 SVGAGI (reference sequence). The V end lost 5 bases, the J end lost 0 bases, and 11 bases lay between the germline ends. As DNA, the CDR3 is TGTGCCAGCAGTATCGGGACAAACTCCTACGAGCAGTACTTC. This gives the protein CASSIGTNSYEQYF.

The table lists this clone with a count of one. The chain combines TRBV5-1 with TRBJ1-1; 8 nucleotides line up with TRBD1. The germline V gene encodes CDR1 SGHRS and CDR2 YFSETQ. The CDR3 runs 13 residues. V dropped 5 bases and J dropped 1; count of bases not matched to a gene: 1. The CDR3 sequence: CASRGQGNTEAFF. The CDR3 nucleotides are TGCGCCAGCAGAGGACAGGGGAACACTGAAGCTTTCTTT.

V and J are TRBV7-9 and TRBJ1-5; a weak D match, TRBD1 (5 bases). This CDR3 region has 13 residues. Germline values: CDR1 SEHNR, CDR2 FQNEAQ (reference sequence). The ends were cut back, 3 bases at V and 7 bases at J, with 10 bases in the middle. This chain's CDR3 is CASSFSGGQPQHF. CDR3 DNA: TGTGCCAGCAGCTTCTCCGGGGGACAGCCCCAGCATTTT.

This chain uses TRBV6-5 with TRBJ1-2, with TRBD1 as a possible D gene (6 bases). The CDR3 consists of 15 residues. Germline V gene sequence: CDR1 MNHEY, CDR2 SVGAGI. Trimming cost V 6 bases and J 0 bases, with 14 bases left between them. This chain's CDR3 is CASRVNPGANYGYTF. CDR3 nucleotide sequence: TGTGCCAGCAGGGTAAACCCAGGGGCTAACTATGGCTACACCTTC.

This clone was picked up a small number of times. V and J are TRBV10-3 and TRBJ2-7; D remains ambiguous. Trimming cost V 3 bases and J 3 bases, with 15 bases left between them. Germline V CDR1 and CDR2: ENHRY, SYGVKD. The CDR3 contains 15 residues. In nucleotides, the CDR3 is TGTGCCATCAGTGAAGGTCAGACCACGGGCTACGAGCAGTACTTC. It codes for CAISEGQTTGYEQYF.

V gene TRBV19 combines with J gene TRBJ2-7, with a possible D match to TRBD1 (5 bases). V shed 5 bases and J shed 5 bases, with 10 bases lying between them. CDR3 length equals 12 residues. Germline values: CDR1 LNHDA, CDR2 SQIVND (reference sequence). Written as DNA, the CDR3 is TGTGCCAGTAGTGCAAACAGGAACGAGCAGTACTTC. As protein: CASSANRNEQYF.

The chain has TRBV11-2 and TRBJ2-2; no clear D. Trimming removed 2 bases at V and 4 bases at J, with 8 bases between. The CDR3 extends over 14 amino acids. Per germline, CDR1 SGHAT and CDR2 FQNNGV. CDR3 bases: TGTGCCAGCAGCTTATTCGGTCCCACCGGGGAGCTGTTTTTT. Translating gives CASSLFGPTGELFF.

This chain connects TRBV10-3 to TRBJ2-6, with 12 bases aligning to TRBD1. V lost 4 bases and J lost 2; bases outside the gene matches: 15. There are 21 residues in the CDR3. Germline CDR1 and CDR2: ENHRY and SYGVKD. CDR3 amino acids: CAISGLTGTGGELTGANVLTF. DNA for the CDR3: TGTGCCATCAGTGGGCTTACCGGGACAGGGGGCGAACTCACTGGGGCCAACGTCCTGACTTTC.

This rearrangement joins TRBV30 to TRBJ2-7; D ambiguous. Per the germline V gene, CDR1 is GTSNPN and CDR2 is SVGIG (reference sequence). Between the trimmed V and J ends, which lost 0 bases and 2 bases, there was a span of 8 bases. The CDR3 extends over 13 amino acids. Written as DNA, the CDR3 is TGTGCCTGGAGTGTACTCCCCCCCTACGAGCAGTACTTC. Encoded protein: CAWSVLPPYEQYF.

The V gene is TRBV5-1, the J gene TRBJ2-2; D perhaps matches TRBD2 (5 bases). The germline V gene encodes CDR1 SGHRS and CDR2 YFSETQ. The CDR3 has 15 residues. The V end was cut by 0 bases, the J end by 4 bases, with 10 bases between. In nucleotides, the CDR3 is TGCGCCAGCAGCTTGGGTGGGAGTCGCACCGGGGAGCTGTTTTTT. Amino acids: CASSLGGSRTGELFF.

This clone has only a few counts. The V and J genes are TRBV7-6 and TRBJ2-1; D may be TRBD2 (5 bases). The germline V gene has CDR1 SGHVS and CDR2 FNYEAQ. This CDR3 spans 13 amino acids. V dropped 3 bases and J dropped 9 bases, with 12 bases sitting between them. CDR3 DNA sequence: TGTGCCAGCAGCTTTCAGCGGTTCCGTGAGCAGTTCTTC. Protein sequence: CASSFQRFREQFF.

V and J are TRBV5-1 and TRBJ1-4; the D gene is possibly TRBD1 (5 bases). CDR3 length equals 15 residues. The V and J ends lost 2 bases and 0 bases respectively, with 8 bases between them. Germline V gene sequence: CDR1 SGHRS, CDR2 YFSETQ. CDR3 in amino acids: CASSFRGTTNEKLFF. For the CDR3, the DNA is TGCGCCAGCAGCTTCCGGGGGACAACTAATGAAAAACTGTTTTTT.

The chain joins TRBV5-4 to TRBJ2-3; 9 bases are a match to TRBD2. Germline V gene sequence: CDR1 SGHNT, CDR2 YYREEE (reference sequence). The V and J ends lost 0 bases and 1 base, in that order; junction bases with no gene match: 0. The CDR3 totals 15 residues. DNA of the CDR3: TGTGCCAGCAGCTTGGGACTAGCGGGCACAGATACGCAGTATTTT. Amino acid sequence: CASSLGLAGTDTQYF.

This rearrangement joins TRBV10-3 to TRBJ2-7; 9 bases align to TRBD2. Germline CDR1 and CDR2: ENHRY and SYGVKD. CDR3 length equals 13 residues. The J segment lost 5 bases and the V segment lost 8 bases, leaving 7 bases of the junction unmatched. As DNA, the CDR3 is TGTGCCATCTGTAGCGGGAGACTAGACGAGCAGTACTTC. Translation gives CAICSGRLDEQYF.

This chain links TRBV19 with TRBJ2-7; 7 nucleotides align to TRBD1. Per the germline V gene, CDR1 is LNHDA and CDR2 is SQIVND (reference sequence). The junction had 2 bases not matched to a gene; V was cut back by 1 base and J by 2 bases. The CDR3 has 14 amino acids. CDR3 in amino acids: CASSIAQGAYEQYF. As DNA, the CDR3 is TGTGCCAGTAGTATAGCCCAGGGGGCCTACGAGCAGTACTTC.

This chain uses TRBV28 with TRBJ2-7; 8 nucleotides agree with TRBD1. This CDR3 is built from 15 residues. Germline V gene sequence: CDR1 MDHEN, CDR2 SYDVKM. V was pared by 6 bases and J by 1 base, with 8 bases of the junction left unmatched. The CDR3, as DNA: TGTGCCAGCAGGCCAGGGGGCTCTCTTTCCTACGAGCAGTACTTC. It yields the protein CASRPGGSLSYEQYF.

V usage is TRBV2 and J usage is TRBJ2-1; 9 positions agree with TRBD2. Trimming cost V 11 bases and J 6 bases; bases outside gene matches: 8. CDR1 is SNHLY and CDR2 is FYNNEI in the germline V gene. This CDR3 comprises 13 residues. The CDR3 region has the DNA TGTGCCGGGGGACTAGCTCTGGGCAATGAGCAGTTCTTC. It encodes CAGGLALGNEQFF. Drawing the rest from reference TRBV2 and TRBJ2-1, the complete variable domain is EPEVTQTPSHQVTQMGQEVILRCVPISNHLYFYWYRQILGQKVEFLVSFYNNEISEKSEIFDDQFSVERPDGSNFTLKIRSTKLEDSAMYFCAGGLALGNEQFFGPGTRLTVL.

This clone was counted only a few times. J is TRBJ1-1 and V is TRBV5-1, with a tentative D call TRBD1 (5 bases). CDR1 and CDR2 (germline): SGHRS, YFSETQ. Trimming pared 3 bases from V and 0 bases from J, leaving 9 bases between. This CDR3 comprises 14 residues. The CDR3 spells CASSSIQVNTEAFF. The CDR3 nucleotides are TGCGCCAGCAGCTCAATACAGGTGAACACTGAAGCTTTCTTT.